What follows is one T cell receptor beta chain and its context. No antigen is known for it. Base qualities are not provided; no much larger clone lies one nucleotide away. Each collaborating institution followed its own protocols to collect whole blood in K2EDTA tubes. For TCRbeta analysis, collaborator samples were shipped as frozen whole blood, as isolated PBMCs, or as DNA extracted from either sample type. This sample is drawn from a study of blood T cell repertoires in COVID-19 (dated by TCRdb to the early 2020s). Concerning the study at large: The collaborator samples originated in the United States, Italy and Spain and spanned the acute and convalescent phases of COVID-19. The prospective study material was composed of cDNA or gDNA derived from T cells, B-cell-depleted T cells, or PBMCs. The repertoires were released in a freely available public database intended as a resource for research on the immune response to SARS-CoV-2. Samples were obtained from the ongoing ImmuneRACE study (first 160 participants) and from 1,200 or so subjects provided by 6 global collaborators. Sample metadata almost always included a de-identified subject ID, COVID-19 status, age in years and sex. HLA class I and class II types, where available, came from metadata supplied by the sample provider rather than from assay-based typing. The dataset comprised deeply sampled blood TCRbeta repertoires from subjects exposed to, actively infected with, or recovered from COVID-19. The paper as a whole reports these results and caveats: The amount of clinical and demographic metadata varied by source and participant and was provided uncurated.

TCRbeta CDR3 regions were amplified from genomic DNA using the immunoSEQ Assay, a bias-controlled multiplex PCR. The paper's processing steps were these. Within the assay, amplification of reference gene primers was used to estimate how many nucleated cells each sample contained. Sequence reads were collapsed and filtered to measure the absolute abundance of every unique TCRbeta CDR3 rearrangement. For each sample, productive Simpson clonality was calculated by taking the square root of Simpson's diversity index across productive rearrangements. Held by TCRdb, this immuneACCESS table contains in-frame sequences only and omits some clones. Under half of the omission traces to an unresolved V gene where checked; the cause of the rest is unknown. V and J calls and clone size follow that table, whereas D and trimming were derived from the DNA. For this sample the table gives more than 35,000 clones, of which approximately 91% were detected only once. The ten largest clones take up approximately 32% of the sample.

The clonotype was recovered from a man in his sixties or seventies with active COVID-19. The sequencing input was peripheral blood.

The CDR3 protein sequence reads: CATSDLRGTTDTQYF. The DNA sequence follows: TGTGCCACCAGTGATTTGAGGGGGACCACAGATACGCAGTATTTT. The sequence is built from TRBV24-1 and TRBJ2-3, with TRBD1 tentatively as D gene (6 bases match). The CDR3 goes from the cysteine to the phenylalanine over 15 residues. Left in the record is the CDR3 DNA by itself, 45 bases read in frame from the first base. CDR1 and CDR2, looked up from the germline V gene, are KGHDR and SFDVKD. V drops 0 bases and J drops 2 bases, leaving 8 bases in between.